This passage covers 16 T cell receptor beta chains from one sample sequenced in a study of T cell repertoires in cytomegalovirus infection. TCRdb re-derived calls from the reads in MiXCR, one entry per CDR3 protein. The sample has 700,000 to 850,000 distinct CDR3 sequences, 30% to 35% seen once. Their target antigens are unknown. The input for sequencing was cultured CD8+ T cells from PBMCs, taken from culture after CMV antigen stimulation. The receptors derive from a human donor in good health (CMV status not recorded). Some clones in this sample may be carry-over from other donors' samples.

This chain links TRBV12-3 or TRBV12-4 with TRBJ1-1; 7 positions match TRBD1. The CDR3 covers 15 residues. The junction had 13 bases not matched to a gene; V was cut back by 6 bases and J by 6 bases. CDR3 DNA: TGTGCCAGCAGCCCTAAGGGGCAGGGGGAAGCTGAAGCTTTCTTT. Its protein product is CASSPKGQGEAEAFF.

V gene TRBV13 combines with J gene TRBJ2-6, with D tentatively TRBD1 (5 bases). Germline CDR1 reads PRHDT; CDR2 reads FYEKMQ (reference sequence). Between the trimmed V and J ends, which lost 3 bases and 1 base, there was a span of 16 bases. The CDR3 has 18 residues. The CDR3 region has the DNA TGTGCCAGCAGCTTGGACCAGGGTACGGGTTCTGGGGCCAACGTCCTGACTTTC. This codes for CASSLDQGTGSGANVLTF.

This clonotype appeared a single time. V is TRBV2 and J is TRBJ2-1, with D unresolved. The CDR3 has 15 amino acids. The germline CDR1 and CDR2 sequences are SNHLY and FYNNEI. V dropped 3 bases and J dropped 7 bases, with 16 bases sitting between them. In nucleotides, the CDR3 is TGTGCCAGCAGTGACACTTACCATTGGGGAAATGAGCAGTTCTTC. This gives the protein CASSDTYHWGNEQFF.

This clonotype was seen a handful of times. The chain recombines TRBV12-3 or TRBV12-4 with TRBJ1-2; TRBD1 matches at 7 bases. CDR3 length equals 15 residues. V dropped 2 bases and J dropped 0; count of bases not matched to a gene: 3. The CDR3 is CASSLQGVTNYGYTF. The CDR3, as DNA: TGTGCCAGCAGTTTACAGGGGGTCACTAACTATGGCTACACCTTC.

This clonotype was seen a handful of times. The chain carries TRBV6-1 and TRBJ1-6; a weak D match, TRBD1 (6 bases). The CDR3 length is 14 residues. The germline CDR1 and CDR2 sequences are MNHNS and SASEGT. Trimming took 3 bases from V and 7 from J, leaving 10 bases between them. CDR3 DNA sequence: TGTGCCAGCAGTGAGTGGCAGGGGAATTCACCCCTCCACTTT. It codes for CASSEWQGNSPLHF.

The chain recombines TRBV2 with TRBJ2-3; D may correspond to TRBD1 or TRBD2 (6 bases each). This CDR3 comprises 15 residues. V gave up 6 bases and J gave up 6 bases, with 19 bases separating them. Germline V gene sequence: CDR1 SNHLY, CDR2 FYNNEI. CDR3 DNA: TGTGCCAGCAGCGAAATGGAGGGGGTGATGGATACGCAGTATTTT. Its protein is CASSEMEGVMDTQYF.

This clonotype was recorded once. This sequence joins TRBV7-3 and TRBJ2-2; D remains unclear. From germline, CDR1 is SGHTA and CDR2 FQGTGA. Trimming cost V 4 bases and J 2 bases, with 14 bases left between them. This CDR3 contains 16 residues. In DNA form, the CDR3 reads TGTGCCAGCAGCTCCTTCTTGACTCGCAACACCGGGGAGCTGTTTTTT. It specifies CASSSFLTRNTGELFF.

This clonotype has only a few counts. The genes are TRBV12-3 or TRBV12-4 and TRBJ2-3; D call uncertain. Trimming shortened V by 9 bases and J by 0 bases, and 16 bases separated the two germline ends. The CDR3 covers 15 residues. CDR3 sequence: CASPSLGRSTDTQYF. The CDR3 region has the DNA TGTGCCAGTCCTTCTCTTGGGCGTAGCACAGATACGCAGTATTTT.

This clonotype occurred many times. The chain joins TRBV27 to TRBJ2-3; 11 bases align to TRBD2. Germline V gene lookup returns CDR1 MNHEY and CDR2 SMNVEV (reference sequence). CDR3 length: 16 amino acids. V gave up 3 bases and J gave up 4 bases; unmatched junction bases: 6. For the CDR3, the DNA is TGTGCCAGCAGTTTCATAGCGGGGGGGTGGCCAGATACGCAGTATTTT. It yields the protein CASSFIAGGWPDTQYF.

This clonotype was seen many times. The CDR3 DNA reads as TGTGCCAGCAGCTTATCGGAGGGGCAGGAGACCCAGTACTTC. Encoded protein: CASSLSEGQETQYF. The chain combines TRBV7-9 with TRBJ2-5, with D perhaps matching TRBD2 (6 bases). The CDR3 runs 14 residues. V lost 2 bases, J lost 5 bases, and 12 bases lay in between. Germline assignment: CDR1 SEHNR and CDR2 FQNEAQ (reference sequence).

This clonotype was counted between two and nine times. The chain has TRBV19 and TRBJ2-3; maybe TRBD1 (6 bases). This CDR3 is 16 amino acids long. Trimming cost V 4 bases and J 5 bases, with 19 bases left between them. Per the germline V gene, CDR1 is LNHDA and CDR2 is SQIVND (reference sequence). The CDR3 reads CASSTPTGPTGDTQYF. Here the CDR3 DNA reads TGTGCCAGTAGTACTCCGACAGGACCCACGGGAGATACGCAGTATTTT.

This clonotype appeared a few times. The chain carries TRBV7-9 and TRBJ1-2; TRBD1 agrees at 9 bases. This CDR3 is built from 15 residues. Trimming removed 3 bases from V and 1 base from J; junction bases left unmatched: 3. Germline CDR1 reads SEHNR; CDR2 reads FQNEAQ (reference sequence). The DNA of the CDR3 is TGTGCCAGCAGCTTCCGGGACAGGGATAACTATGGCTACACCTTC. Protein sequence: CASSFRDRDNYGYTF. Complete variable domain (other parts from reference TRBV7-9 and TRBJ1-2): DTGVSQNPRHKITKRGQNVTFRCDPISEHNRLYWYRQTLGQGPEFLTYFQNEAQLEKSRLLSDRFSAERPKGSFSTLEIQRTEQGDSAMYLCASSFRDRDNYGYTFGSGTRLTVV.

This clonotype has a count of ten or more. This chain links TRBV7-2 with TRBJ1-4; D is unresolved. Germline V gives CDR1 SGHTA, CDR2 FQGNSA. The V and J ends lost 1 base and 5 bases respectively, with 11 bases between them. This CDR3 spans 15 amino acids. The CDR3 DNA sequence: TGTGCCAGCAGCTTAGGTATCACAGAAAATGAAAAACTGTTTTTT. This translates into CASSLGITENEKLFF.

The V and J genes are TRBV23-1 and TRBJ2-1; TRBD1 or TRBD2 may be the D gene (5 bases each). TRBV23-1 counts as an open reading frame of uncertain function. The CDR3 is made up of 14 amino acids. V was trimmed by 8 bases and J by 7 bases, leaving 18 bases between them. The DNA for the CDR3 is TGCGCCAGCGTAGGGGTTGGGGGTCGGAATGAGCAGTTCTTC. Translating gives CASVGVGGRNEQFF.

The chain has TRBV4-1 and TRBJ1-5, with TRBD1 as a possible D gene (6 bases). The V gene's germline CDR1 is MGHRA and CDR2 YSYEKL. The ends were cut back, 5 bases at V and 6 bases at J, with 14 bases in the middle. This CDR3 has 14 residues. CDR3 DNA sequence: TGCGCCAGCAGCTACCACAGGGATCTTCAGCCCCAGCATTTT. Its translation is CASSYHRDLQPQHF.

In its sample, this clonotype was seen a few times. This chain joins TRBV20-1 and TRBJ1-1; D gene uncertain. There are 14 residues in the CDR3. V shed 5 bases and J shed 1 base, with 14 bases lying between them. Germline loops: CDR1 DFQATT, CDR2 SNEGSKA (reference sequence). CDR3 amino acids: CSAFEDGRNTEAFF. CDR3 coding DNA: TGCAGTGCTTTTGAGGACGGCCGGAACACTGAAGCTTTCTTT.